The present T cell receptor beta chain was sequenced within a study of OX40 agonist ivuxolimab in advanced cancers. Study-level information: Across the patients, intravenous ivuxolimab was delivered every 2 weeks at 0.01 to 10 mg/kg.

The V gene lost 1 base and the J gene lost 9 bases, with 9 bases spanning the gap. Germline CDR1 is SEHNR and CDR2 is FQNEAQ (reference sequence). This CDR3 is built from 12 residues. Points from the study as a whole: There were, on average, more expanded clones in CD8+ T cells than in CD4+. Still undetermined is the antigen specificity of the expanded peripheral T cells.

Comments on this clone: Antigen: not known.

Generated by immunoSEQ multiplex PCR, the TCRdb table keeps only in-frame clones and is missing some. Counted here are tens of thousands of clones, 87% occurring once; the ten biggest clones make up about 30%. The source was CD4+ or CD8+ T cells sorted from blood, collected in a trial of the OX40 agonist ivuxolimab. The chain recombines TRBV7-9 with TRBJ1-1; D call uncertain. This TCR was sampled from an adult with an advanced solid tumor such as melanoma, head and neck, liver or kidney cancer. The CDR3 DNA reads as TGTGCCAGCAGCTTAGGGATTTCCAAAGCTTTCTTT. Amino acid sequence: CASSLGISKAFF. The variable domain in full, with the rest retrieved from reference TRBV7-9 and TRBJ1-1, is DTGVSQNPRHKITKRGQNVTFRCDPISEHNRLYWYRQTLGQGPEFLTYFQNEAQLEKSRLLSDRFSAERPKGSFSTLEIQRTEQGDSAMYLCASSLGISKAFFGQGTRLTVV.